This T cell receptor (beta chain) is drawn from a study of graft-versus-host responses after intestinal transplantation (dated by TCRdb to the early 2020s). Study-wide context: Recipients received multivisceral, liver-intestinal, or isolated intestinal transplants. Alloreactive clones were identified by sequencing pre-transplant mixed lymphocyte reaction products and comparing them with unstimulated pre-transplant donor and recipient T cells. Samples from a few later patients were sequenced in-house on an Illumina MiSeq with MiXCR processing rather than by the commercial service. The cohort enrolled around 23 intestinal transplant recipients including one retransplant, and a few patients lacking pretransplant specimens were excluded. Every recipient was given anti-thymocyte globulin induction, then maintenance tacrolimus and steroids for around three years. Donor T cell macrochimerism was defined as a peak of at least 4% donor T cells among recipient peripheral blood mononuclear cells. After intestinal transplantation, graft-versus-host and host-versus-graft alloreactive T cell clones in the graft, circulation and bone marrow were tracked using bulk TCR-beta CDR3 sequencing. What the study reported, not specific to this receptor: GvH clones were found in recipient bone marrow, and some of the GvH clones appeared earlier in ileal mucosa or blood, which is consistent with an intestinal mucosal origin. In the allografts of patients with donor T cell macrochimerism, GvH to HvG T cell clonal ratios were high. The conclusions were limited by the relatively low number and heterogeneity of the intestinal transplant patients. Peak levels of circulating GvH clones were associated with declines in HvG clones early after transplant.

Turning to this clone: Its antigen specificity is not known. No much larger clone is present one base from it, and per-base qualities are unavailable.

Taken from cysteine to phenylalanine, the CDR3 has 15 residues. Here the CDR3 DNA is all that survives: 45 bases in frame from base 1. V loses 0 bases, J loses 0 bases, and the germline ends lie 8 bases apart. CDR1 LGHNA and CDR2 YSLEER were looked up in the germline V gene. Blood samples were collected up to 4 times in the first month after transplant and then at least monthly when available. Libraries were made using the immunoSEQ multiplex PCR assay. For most patients, genomic DNA was subjected to high-throughput TCR-beta CDR3 sequencing by Adaptive Biotechnologies. The authors' pipeline ran thus. TCR sequencing data for approximately 17 patients were retrieved from Adaptive's ImmunoSEQ software; a few other patients were processed with MiXCR and VDJtools. Because the origin of CDR3 nucleotide sequences shared between donor and recipient could not be assigned, those sequences were removed. To count as alloreactive, a clone needed at least 2-fold expansion over unstimulated cells and a minimum CFSE-low frequency of 0.002% (template counts) or 0.001% (read counts). Clones detected in sequenced pre-transplant spleen, lymph node, or MLR CFSE-low populations of the donor or recipient were defined as mappable. Cumulative frequency of alloreactive clones was calculated as a percentage of all sequences weighted by copy number. The clones in this table, taken by TCRdb from immuneACCESS, are in-frame only. Not every clone is retained; where verified, under half of the shortfall comes from an unresolved V gene, and the cause of the rest is unknown. Clone size and the V and J calls come from that table; the DNA yielded D and trimming. This sample comprises approximately 58,000 clones, approximately 90% of them detected only once. Clones ranked in the top ten supply less than 2% of the sample.

The source material was PBMCs, sampled 26 days after transplant. The rearrangement combines TRBV4-3 with TRBJ1-2, with the identity of the D gene unclear. The TCR comes from a human patient who received an intestinal transplant, so some T cells may come from the graft donor. The nucleotide sequence is given as TGCGCCAGCAGCCAAGACGGGGAAACTAACTATGGCTACACCTTC. This codes for CASSQDGETNYGYTF.